These 5 T cell receptor beta chains originate from one sample sequenced in a study of glioma-infiltrating T cells after dendritic cell vaccination. TCRdb's copy holds only in-frame clones and misses some; the assay was immunoSEQ multiplex PCR. The table has about 87,000 clones, around four fifths seen once. Time point of the sample: after dendritic cell vaccination, including at tumor progression/relapse. The material was blood, obtained after dendritic cell vaccination. These receptors all come from a human donor with glioblastoma.

This rearrangement joins TRBV9 to TRBJ2-1, with 14 positions matching TRBD2. With V trimmed by 2 bases and J by 4 bases, 5 bases remained unmatched. The CDR3 has 17 amino acids. Germline V lookup: CDR1 SGDLS, CDR2 YYNGEE. The DNA of the CDR3 is TGTGCCAGCAGCGTTGAGGGGACTAGCGGGGGTTACAATGAGCAGTTCTTC. Translated, it gives CASSVEGTSGGYNEQFF.

This chain joins TRBV2 and TRBJ1-1; 10 bases are shared with TRBD1. The trim removed 10 bases at V and 1 base at J, leaving 9 bases unmatched. The germline V gene has CDR1 SNHLY and CDR2 FYNNEI. The length of the CDR3 is 15 residues. The CDR3 DNA sequence: TGTGCCACCAGACAGGGGGCGCCCCCGAACACTGAAGCTTTCTTT. This translates into CATRQGAPPNTEAFF.

About this clone itself: An end of the junction does not agree with germline; a read error may underlie this. V is TRBV5-1 and J is TRBJ2-7; TRBD1 matches 7 bases. In germline, CDR1 is SGHRS, CDR2 YFSETQ. CDR3 length equals 13 residues. The DNA of the CDR3 is TGCGCCAGCAGTCCCTCGGAGAGGACAGGCCAGGACTTC. This encodes CASSPSERTGQDF.

The rearrangement uses TRBV7-6 and TRBJ2-3; 9 bases fit TRBD1. The length of the CDR3 is 15 residues. Germline loops: CDR1 SGHVS, CDR2 FNYEAQ. V dropped 3 bases and J dropped 4; count of bases not matched to a gene: 5. CDR3 loop: CASSFGTGSADTQYF. The CDR3 region has the DNA TGTGCCAGCAGCTTCGGGACAGGGTCGGCAGATACGCAGTATTTT.

V is TRBV27 and J is TRBJ2-2, with TRBD2 matching over 7 bases. The ends lost 5 bases at V and 2 bases at J; junction bases unmatched: 11. The germline V gene encodes CDR1 MNHEY and CDR2 SMNVEV (reference sequence). This CDR3 contains 17 residues. This CDR3 reads CASSPGSGGINTGELFF. The CDR3 bases are TGTGCCAGCAGTCCCGGTTCGGGGGGAATTAACACCGGGGAGCTGTTTTTT.